The entry below describes one T cell receptor (beta chain). Its antigen is still unknown. The data were taken from a study of cytomegalovirus exposure and HLA in healthy donors. The CDR3 extends over 14 amino acids. CDR1 is LNHDA, CDR2 SQIVND, per germline (reference sequence). The V end lost 6 bases, the J end lost 3 bases, and 12 bases lay between the germline ends. Study-level results: Earlier analysis looked at TCR beta V segments, and most were productive about 87% or about 30% of the time. An analysis was carried out at a later point. It showed that HLA-associated TCR beta chains were more clonally expanded than equally common non-associated chains.

PCR used 60 Vbeta primers and 13 Jbeta primers. The repertoire was sequenced with immunoSEQ multiplex PCR; TCRdb's copy has only in-frame clones and lacks some. Of about 160,000 clones in the sample, 82% were seen once. Sequences were obtained from PBMCs. The clonotype comes from a girl aged 5-17 years in good health and CMV-seropositive. The chain carries TRBV19 and TRBJ1-5, with a weak D call TRBD1 (5 bases). The CDR3 coding sequence is TGTGCCAGTAGCGGAGGGACGGACAATCAGCCCCAGCATTTT. Its translation is CASSGGTDNQPQHF.